This passage covers 32 T cell receptor beta chains from one sample sequenced in a study of identical twins. TCRdb reprocessed the 5' RACE reads with MiXCR, giving one entry per CDR3 protein. The sample has about 450,000 distinct CDR3 sequences; around a sixth are singletons. Sequenced sample: naive T cells sorted from blood. The receptors were sampled from a man over 45 in good health.

Many counts were recorded for this clonotype. The chain carries TRBV6-2 or TRBV6-3 and TRBJ2-7; D is perhaps TRBD2 (6 bases). This CDR3 region has 13 residues. Germline V CDR1 and CDR2: MNHEY, SVGEGT. Trimming stripped 11 bases from V and 3 bases from J, with 17 bases between. In nucleotides, the CDR3 is TGTGCCTCCCTCCGGGGGTCTGGCTACGAGCAGTACTTC. It codes for CASLRGSGYEQYF.

This sequence joins TRBV12-3 or TRBV12-4 and TRBJ2-6; TRBD1 aligns across 10 bases. The CDR3 length is 16 residues. Unmatched junction bases numbered 4, after V lost 6 bases and J lost 2 bases. As DNA, the CDR3 is TGTGCCAGCAGCCTCGGACAGGGGGCTGGGGCCAACGTCCTGACTTTC. It translates to CASSLGQGAGANVLTF.

In this sample, this clonotype turned up many times. The rearrangement links TRBV6-2 or TRBV6-3 to TRBJ2-7; the match to TRBD1 covers 11 bases. V lost 7 bases to trimming and J lost 7 bases; unmatched junction nucleotides: 12. Germline CDR1 is MNHEY and CDR2 is SVGEGT. The CDR3 is made up of 15 amino acids. CDR3 residues: CASTDIGQGANEQYF. CDR3 nucleotide sequence: TGTGCCAGCACCGATATCGGACAGGGGGCGAATGAGCAGTACTTC.

The chain couples TRBV7-9 to TRBJ2-2; D call uncertain. V lost 1 base, J lost 1 base, and 7 bases lay in between. Germline V CDR1 and CDR2: SEHNR, FQNEAQ (reference sequence). There are 15 residues in the CDR3. This CDR3 reads CASSLDSGNTGELFF. CDR3 nucleotides: TGTGCCAGCAGCTTAGATTCCGGGAACACCGGGGAGCTGTTTTTT.

This clonotype was detected ten times or more. The chain carries TRBV5-1 and TRBJ2-2, with 13 bases lining up with TRBD2. With V trimmed by 4 bases and J by 5 bases, 11 bases remained unmatched. The CDR3 length is 18 residues. CDR1 is SGHRS, CDR2 YFSETQ, per germline. CDR3 loop: CASSLGLAGLIGTGELFF. CDR3 DNA: TGCGCCAGCAGCCTGGGACTAGCGGGACTGATCGGGACCGGGGAGCTGTTTTTT.

This clonotype has more than one count but fewer than ten. The chain joins TRBV4-1 to TRBJ2-5; 8 nucleotides agree with TRBD2. After removal of 4 bases from V and 5 bases from J, the junction contained 9 bases not matched to a gene. The CDR3 sequence is 15 residues long. Germline CDR1 is MGHRA and CDR2 is YSYEKL. CDR3 sequence: CASSPASGRGETQYF. The CDR3 nucleotides are TGCGCCAGCAGCCCGGCTAGCGGGCGAGGGGAGACCCAGTACTTC.

At least ten counts were recorded for this clonotype. This chain joins TRBV7-2 and TRBJ2-1, with TRBD1 matching over 7 bases. CDR1 is SGHTA and CDR2 is FQGNSA in the germline V gene. V lost 2 bases to trimming and J lost 8 bases; unmatched junction nucleotides: 15. CDR3 length equals 17 residues. The CDR3 spells CASSLPARFDRDHEQFF. In nucleotides, the CDR3 is TGTGCCAGCAGCTTACCAGCAAGATTCGACAGGGACCATGAGCAGTTCTTC.

This clonotype was picked up many times. CDR3 in amino acids: CSADKLAGEMDTQYF. CDR3 DNA sequence: TGCAGTGCAGATAAACTAGCGGGAGAAATGGATACGCAGTATTTT. J is TRBJ2-3 and V is TRBV20-1; 11 bases match TRBD2. Germline lookup yields CDR1 DFQATT and CDR2 SNEGSKA (reference sequence). V was clipped by 6 bases and J by 6 bases; unmatched bases: 11. This CDR3 is 15 amino acids long.

This clonotype was counted between two and nine times. The chain has TRBV12-3 or TRBV12-4 and TRBJ1-2, with TRBD1 matching over 7 bases. Trimming cost V 8 bases and J 6 bases; bases outside gene matches: 9. The CDR3 spans 13 residues. The CDR3 DNA follows: TGTGCCAGCCGACTACAGGGGCGGGATGGCTACACCTTC. The encoded protein is CASRLQGRDGYTF.

This clonotype was counted at least ten times. The rearrangement links TRBV20-1 to TRBJ2-5, with D possibly matching TRBD1 (6 bases). The ends were cut back, 3 bases at V and 3 bases at J, with 11 bases in the middle. The CDR3 is 13 amino acids. Per the germline V gene, CDR1 is DFQATT and CDR2 is SNEGSKA (reference sequence). The CDR3 nucleotides read TGCAGTGCTAGGTGGACAGCCAAAGAGACCCAGTACTTC. It codes for CSARWTAKETQYF.

There are many counts of this clonotype. This rearrangement joins TRBV20-1 to TRBJ2-1, with D unresolved. The CDR3 totals 13 residues. Trimming pared 3 bases from V and 7 bases from J, leaving 13 bases between. In germline, CDR1 is DFQATT, CDR2 SNEGSKA (reference sequence). For the CDR3, the DNA is TGCAGTGCTAGTGTAGTCCCTGGGAATGAGCAGTTCTTC. It translates to CSASVVPGNEQFF.

The chain recombines TRBV4-1 with TRBJ2-1; TRBD2 matches 12 bases. Germline V gives CDR1 MGHRA, CDR2 YSYEKL. Unmatched junction bases numbered 15, after V lost 3 bases and J lost 9 bases. The CDR3 extends over 18 amino acids. CDR3 DNA: TGCGCCAGCAGCCACCAGAGTTCGCTAGCGGGGGGGCGAGTTGAGCAGTTCTTC. Its protein product is CASSHQSSLAGGRVEQFF.

This chain uses TRBV5-1 with TRBJ2-6, with D maybe TRBD2 (5 bases). This CDR3 is 19 amino acids long. Looked up from germline, CDR1 is SGHRS and CDR2 is YFSETQ. Trimming removed 0 bases from V and 2 bases from J, with 18 bases in between. As DNA, the CDR3 is TGCGCCAGCAGCTTGGTGTCGGGGATAGTCCGTGCTGGGGCCAACGTCCTGACTTTC. Translated: CASSLVSGIVRAGANVLTF. Supplemented by reference TRBV5-1 and TRBJ2-6, the full variable domain reads KAGVTQTPRYLIKTRGQQVTLSCSPISGHRSVSWYQQTPGQGLQFLFEYFSETQRNKGNFPGRFSGRQFSNSRSEMNVSTLELGDSALYLCASSLVSGIVRAGANVLTFGAGSRLTVL.

The chain has TRBV4-2 and TRBJ2-1; TRBD1 is a possible D gene (6 bases). V was pared by 4 bases and J by 9 bases, with 16 bases between. Germline values: CDR1 LGHNA, CDR2 YNFKEQ. The CDR3 has 14 amino acids. The CDR3 DNA follows: TGTGCCAGCAGCCCGCTCGTCGTCAGGGGTGAGCAGTTCTTC. It yields the protein CASSPLVVRGEQFF.

The chain couples TRBV7-3 to TRBJ2-1, with D possibly matching TRBD1 (6 bases). The CDR3 loop spans 15 amino acids. Germline loops: CDR1 SGHTA, CDR2 FQGTGA. V was trimmed by 1 base and J by 4 bases, leaving 11 bases between them. The CDR3 loop is CASSLITGPYNEQFF. In nucleotides, the CDR3 is TGTGCCAGCAGCTTAATCACAGGGCCTTACAATGAGCAGTTCTTC.

This clonotype was seen at least ten times. The rearrangement links TRBV7-2 to TRBJ2-1; D gene uncertain. CDR3 size: 13 residues. Trimming pared 4 bases from V and 4 bases from J, leaving 8 bases between. From germline, CDR1 is SGHTA and CDR2 FQGNSA. Here the CDR3 reads CASSSTPYNEQFF. CDR3 DNA: TGTGCCAGCAGCTCGACCCCGTACAATGAGCAGTTCTTC.

This chain joins TRBV24-1 and TRBJ2-1; D uncertain. Germline CDR1 and CDR2: KGHDR and SFDVKD. Trimming left V 1 base short and J 7 bases short, with 10 bases between. This CDR3 contains 14 residues. The CDR3 DNA follows: TGTGCCACCAGTGATTTACCGGGTGCGAATGAGCAGTTCTTC. Translation: CATSDLPGANEQFF.

This clonotype has just a few counts. V usage is TRBV20-1 and J usage is TRBJ2-2; D uncertain. The CDR3 totals 14 residues. Germline V gene data show CDR1 as DFQATT and CDR2 as SNEGSKA (reference sequence). V lost 1 base and J 0 bases, leaving 6 bases between the germline ends. CDR3 bases: TGCAGTGCTAGAGGGAACACGAACACCGGGGAGCTGTTTTTT. Residues: CSARGNTNTGELFF.

V usage is TRBV4-3 and J usage is TRBJ1-3; a possible D gene is TRBD1 (6 bases). This CDR3 contains 17 residues. With 0 bases removed from V and 2 bases from J, the gap between germline ends came to 14 bases. Germline lookup yields CDR1 LGHNA and CDR2 YSLEER. The CDR3 region is CASSQDLVPGAGNTIYF. CDR3 nucleotide sequence: TGCGCCAGCAGCCAAGATCTAGTCCCAGGGGCTGGAAACACCATATATTTT.

This clonotype came up many times. J is TRBJ1-1 and V is TRBV4-1; 8 bases align to TRBD1. This CDR3 spans 14 amino acids. J gave up 10 bases and V 4 bases, and 11 bases lay outside the gene matches. Germline V gene sequence: CDR1 MGHRA, CDR2 YSYEKL. CDR3 sequence reads: CASSRVDRGVGAFF. In DNA, the CDR3 is TGCGCCAGCAGCCGGGTCGACAGGGGAGTTGGAGCTTTCTTT.

V and J are TRBV20-1 and TRBJ1-6, with 12 bases fitting TRBD1. The CDR3 totals 18 residues. Germline CDR1 reads DFQATT; CDR2 reads SNEGSKA (reference sequence). V shed 3 bases and J 8 bases; nucleotides not matched to a gene: 14. As DNA, the CDR3 is TGCAGTGCTAGGGCCCCGGCCGGGACAGGGGGCGGGGATTCACCCCTCCACTTT. Translating gives CSARAPAGTGGGDSPLHF.

The rearrangement joins TRBV9 to TRBJ2-1; 8 bases are shared with TRBD2. CDR3 length equals 16 residues. CDR1 SGDLS and CDR2 YYNGEE come from the germline V gene. Trimming removed 4 bases from V and 0 bases from J; junction bases left unmatched: 6. In DNA form, the CDR3 reads TGTGCCAGCAGCAACCAGCGGGGGATCTCCTACAATGAGCAGTTCTTC. This encodes CASSNQRGISYNEQFF.

The chain combines TRBV5-1 with TRBJ1-3; 7 bases fit TRBD1. V gave up 3 bases and J gave up 3 bases; unmatched junction bases: 3. Germline CDR1 and CDR2: SGHRS and YFSETQ. The CDR3 is 14 residues long. CDR3 sequence reads: CASSSQGDGNTIYF. The CDR3 nucleotides read TGCGCCAGCAGCTCTCAGGGGGATGGAAACACCATATATTTT.

In this sample, this clonotype turned up a few times. The V gene is TRBV18, the J gene TRBJ2-7; the D gene is possibly TRBD1 (5 bases). The CDR3 extends over 14 amino acids. The germline CDR1 and CDR2 sequences are KGHSH and LQKENI. V was cut by 3 bases and J by 6 bases, with 15 bases left in between. In nucleotides, the CDR3 is TGTGCCAGCTCACCGAGGCAGGGTGAACTCGAGCAGTACTTC. It translates to CASSPRQGELEQYF.

This clonotype was detected a few times. The gene calls are TRBV12-3 or TRBV12-4 and TRBJ2-3; D assignment may be TRBD1 or TRBD2 (6 bases each). The ends were cut back, 6 bases at V and 5 bases at J, with 15 bases in the middle. The CDR3 extends over 14 amino acids. The CDR3 nucleotides read TGTGCCAGCAGACCCACAGGGAGGCAAGATACGCAGTATTTT. This encodes CASRPTGRQDTQYF.

This clonotype was detected only a few times. The chain is built from TRBV11-1 and TRBJ2-5; maybe TRBD1 (5 bases). Trimming pared 4 bases from V and 1 base from J, leaving 10 bases between. This CDR3 has 14 amino acids. Germline assignment: CDR1 SGHAT and CDR2 FQDESV (reference sequence). CDR3 in amino acids: CASSSYQGQETQYF. Here the CDR3 DNA reads TGTGCCAGCAGCTCTTACCAGGGCCAAGAGACCCAGTACTTC.

This clonotype showed up many times. The CDR3: CASSSADRAYTF. The CDR3 DNA sequence: TGTGCCAGCAGTAGCGCGGACAGGGCCTACACCTTC. The J gene is TRBJ1-2, the V gene TRBV6-5; 8 bases are a match to TRBD1. V lost 5 bases, J lost 10 bases, and 6 bases stayed unmatched. Germline assignment: CDR1 MNHEY and CDR2 SVGAGI. There are 12 residues in the CDR3.

This sequence joins TRBV10-3 and TRBJ2-7, with D possibly matching TRBD1 (6 bases). Germline-derived CDR1 and CDR2 are ENHRY and SYGVKD. V lost 7 bases, J lost 6 bases, and 19 bases lay in between. The CDR3 runs 14 residues. In DNA, the CDR3 is TGTGCCATCAAGACGATAGGGGGAATCCCCGAGCAGTACTTC. This encodes CAIKTIGGIPEQYF.

The table lists this clonotype with a few counts. V and J are TRBV15 and TRBJ2-3; possible D gene TRBD2, 7 bases. Germline values: CDR1 LNHNV, CDR2 YYDKDF (reference sequence). The CDR3 runs 15 residues. The ends were cut back, 8 bases at V and 5 bases at J, with 20 bases in the middle. In DNA, the CDR3 is TGTGCCACCCGTACGGGGGCAGGGAGGGTAGATACGCAGTATTTT. It specifies CATRTGAGRVDTQYF.

A few counts support this clonotype. The rearrangement joins TRBV20-1 to TRBJ1-2; no clear D gene. V lost 5 bases to trimming and J lost 4 bases, with 11 bases between them. Germline values: CDR1 DFQATT, CDR2 SNEGSKA (reference sequence). The CDR3 is 12 residues long. The CDR3 sequence: CSAYTLSYGYTF. The CDR3 nucleotides are TGCAGTGCTTACACTTTGTCCTATGGCTACACCTTC.

This clonotype was counted a few times. V is TRBV10-3 and J is TRBJ2-6, with unresolved D. Germline-derived CDR1 and CDR2 are ENHRY and SYGVKD. The CDR3 totals 15 residues. The V end was cut by 0 bases, the J end by 4 bases, with 7 bases between. For the CDR3, the DNA is TGTGCCATCAGTGAGTCCCAGCCCGGGGCCAACGTCCTGACTTTC. As protein: CAISESQPGANVLTF.

The sample holds a few counts of this clonotype. The genes are TRBV5-1 and TRBJ1-1; D unresolved. The CDR3 contains 14 residues. The germline gives CDR1 SGHRS, CDR2 YFSETQ. V lost 0 bases to trimming and J lost 0 bases, with 6 bases between them. CDR3 in amino acids: CASSLEGLNTEAFF. The DNA for the CDR3 is TGCGCCAGCAGCTTGGAGGGATTGAACACTGAAGCTTTCTTT.